The text below deals with one T cell receptor beta chain. Authors' processing steps: Amplified reference gene primers provided the basis for estimating nucleated cell counts. Method: immunoSEQ multiplex PCR; TCRdb's copy keeps in-frame clones and lacks some. The V and J calls and clone size were taken over from that table, and D and trimming were inferred from the DNA. This sample has some 130,000 clones, with 81% found just once. The CDR3 loop spans 14 amino acids. V shed 5 bases and J shed 6 bases, with 17 bases lying between them. CDR1 and CDR2 from the germline V gene are SEHNR and FQNEAQ (reference sequence). This sample is drawn from a study of blood T cell repertoires in COVID-19. Looking at the study overall: Whether acute or convalescent, the COVID-19 samples came from the United States, Italy and Spain. Sources were T cells, B-cell-depleted T cells, or PBMCs; the material itself was cDNA or gDNA.

The chain uses TRBV7-9 and TRBJ2-7, with D possibly TRBD2 on 6 matching bases. What was sequenced was peripheral blood. The sequence came from a woman in her fifties or sixties with active or convalescent COVID-19. The CDR3 region is CASSPTMGGPEQYF. As DNA, the CDR3 is TGTGCCAGCAGCCCAACAATGGGGGGTCCCGAGCAGTACTTC.